The 16 T cell receptor beta chains below all came from one sample that was sequenced in a study of cytomegalovirus exposure and HLA in healthy donors (dated by TCRdb to about 2017). The library was built by means of the immunoSEQ multiplex PCR assay. A mixture of 60 forward primers for TCR Vbeta segments and 13 reverse primers for TCR Jbeta segments was used in the multiplex PCR. Not all clones reach the TCRdb copy of this immuneACCESS table, which keeps in-frame sequences only. Checked studies attribute under half of the gap to unresolved V genes and leave the rest unexplained. Counted in this sample were roughly 150,000 clones; roughly 76% of them appeared once. The ten largest account for 1.2% of the sample. Material: PBMCs. The source is a female donor in good health and CMV-seronegative.

The CDR3 is CASSANWGDQPQHF. The CDR3 bases are TGTGCCAGCAGCGCGAACTGGGGGGACCAGCCCCAGCATTTT. V and J are TRBV9 and TRBJ1-5, with D tentatively TRBD1 (5 bases). The CDR3 covers 14 residues. The germline V gene has CDR1 SGDLS and CDR2 YYNGEE. Trimming removed 3 bases from V and 7 bases from J, with 14 bases in between.

The V call is TRBV30, the J call TRBJ1-5; D unclear. The CDR3 covers 14 residues. CDR1 is GTSNPN and CDR2 is SVGIG in the germline V gene (reference sequence). Trimming cost V 0 bases and J 6 bases, with 12 bases left between them. CDR3 sequence reads: CAWSVPGSFQPQHF. In DNA form, the CDR3 reads TGTGCCTGGAGTGTACCGGGGTCTTTTCAGCCCCAGCATTTT.

The rearrangement links TRBV7-2 to TRBJ2-3, with TRBD2 identical over 10 bases. CDR3 length equals 15 residues. The V gene end was trimmed by 6 bases and the J gene end by 0 bases; junction bases not matched to a gene: 3. The germline gives CDR1 SGHTA, CDR2 FQGNSA. CDR3 coding DNA: TGTGCCAGCAGAAAGGGACTAGCGAGCACAGATACGCAGTATTTT. Protein product: CASRKGLASTDTQYF. The full variable domain, in which reference TRBV7-2 and TRBJ2-3 provide the parts outside the CDR3, is GAGVSQSPSNKVTEKGKDVELRCDPISGHTALYWYRQSLGQGLEFLIYFQGNSAPDKSGLPSDRFSAERTGGSVSTLTIQRTQQEDSAVYLCASRKGLASTDTQYFGPGTRLTVL.

The V gene is TRBV28, the J gene TRBJ2-1, with D possibly matching TRBD1 (6 bases). Per the germline V gene, CDR1 is MDHEN and CDR2 is SYDVKM. This CDR3 spans 15 amino acids. The ends were cut back, 8 bases at V and 5 bases at J, with 19 bases in the middle. The CDR3 nucleotides are TGTGCCAGCGCCGGGACATCCTTTTCCAACAATGAGCAGTTCTTC. Translating it yields CASAGTSFSNNEQFF.

This chain joins TRBV27 and TRBJ2-7; tentatively, D is TRBD1 (6 bases). The germline V and J ends were trimmed by 3 bases and 3 bases, with 12 bases remaining between them. Germline V gene lookup returns CDR1 MNHEY and CDR2 SMNVEV (reference sequence). The CDR3 has 14 residues. The CDR3 DNA is TGTGCCAGCAGTTTGGTCGGACAGAACTACGAGCAGTACTTC. Amino acids: CASSLVGQNYEQYF.

This chain joins TRBV4-2 and TRBJ2-2; 10 nucleotides agree with TRBD2. CDR3 length: 19 residues. Germline trimming cut 4 bases from V and 7 bases from J; bases unmatched to any gene: 18. CDR1 and CDR2 from the germline V gene are LGHNA and YNFKEQ. In DNA form, the CDR3 reads TGTGCCAGCAGCCTAAAGGTCGGTCTAGCGGGAGAGTACATCGGGGAGCTGTTTTTT. Encoded protein: CASSLKVGLAGEYIGELFF.

The genes are TRBV5-1 and TRBJ2-5; TRBD1 aligns across 12 bases. The CDR3 consists of 17 residues. Germline CDR1 is SGHRS and CDR2 is YFSETQ. Trimming at V came to 4 bases and at J to 3 bases, leaving 10 bases not matched to a gene. The CDR3 nucleotides are TGCGCCAGCAGCCCAGTGGGACAGGGGGCCCTCGAAGAGACCCAGTACTTC. Amino acids: CASSPVGQGALEETQYF.

The chain is built from TRBV30 and TRBJ1-1, with D unresolved. CDR3 size: 13 residues. In germline, CDR1 is GTSNPN, CDR2 SVGIG (reference sequence). Trimming stripped 0 bases from V and 2 bases from J, with 7 bases between. CDR3 sequence (DNA): TGTGCCTGGAGTGTCGACACAAACACTGAAGCTTTCTTT. Protein product: CAWSVDTNTEAFF.

CDR3 bases: TGTGCCAGCAGTTTACGAGGGGAGACCCAGTACTTC. It encodes CASSLRGETQYF. J is TRBJ2-5 and V is TRBV28, with a possible D match to TRBD2 (5 bases). In germline, CDR1 is MDHEN, CDR2 SYDVKM. This CDR3 has 12 amino acids. V shed 2 bases and J shed 5 bases, with 6 bases lying between them.

This clone was observed a single time. The chain is built from TRBV5-6 and TRBJ2-7; D possibly corresponds to TRBD1 (5 bases). Germline V lookup: CDR1 SGHDT, CDR2 YYEEEE. Trimming took 2 bases from V and 2 from J, leaving 11 bases between them. The CDR3 consists of 14 residues. The CDR3 reads CASSLRQWPYEQYF. CDR3 sequence (DNA): TGTGCCAGCAGCTTACGACAGTGGCCCTACGAGCAGTACTTC. Combining the CDR3 with reference TRBV5-6 and TRBJ2-7 gives the whole variable domain DAGVTQSPTHLIKTRGQQVTLRCSPKSGHDTVSWYQQALGQGPQFIFQYYEEEERQRGNFPDRFSGHQFPNYSSELNVNALLLGDSALYLCASSLRQWPYEQYFGPGTRLTVT.

The chain has TRBV18 and TRBJ2-1, with D possibly TRBD2 on 5 matching bases. V lost 6 bases to trimming and J lost 3 bases, with 18 bases between them. The CDR3 contains 16 residues. CDR1 is KGHSH, CDR2 LQKENI, per germline. The CDR3 DNA follows: TGTGCCAGCTCCAAAGGAGAGGGAGAAGTCTACAATGAGCAGTTCTTC. It encodes CASSKGEGEVYNEQFF.

V and J are TRBV25-1 and TRBJ2-5, with 10 bases aligning to TRBD1. The germline V gene has CDR1 MGHDK and CDR2 SYGVNS. Unmatched junction bases numbered 6, after V lost 4 bases and J lost 4 bases. The CDR3 is 15 amino acids. Here the CDR3 reads CASSVVGDRGETQYF. CDR3 DNA sequence: TGTGCCAGCAGTGTAGTTGGGGACAGGGGAGAGACCCAGTACTTC.

This chain links TRBV30 with TRBJ2-1; tentative D call: TRBD2 (6 bases). The CDR3 covers 12 residues. V lost 0 bases and J lost 12, with 12 bases in between. Germline lookup yields CDR1 GTSNPN and CDR2 SVGIG (reference sequence). As DNA, the CDR3 is TGTGCCTGGAGTGTACTTGCGGGGATGCAGTTCTTC. Its protein product is CAWSVLAGMQFF. Full variable domain (rest looked up from reference TRBV30 and TRBJ2-1): SQTIHQWPATLVQPVGSPLSLECTVEGTSNPNLYWYRQAAGRGLQLLFYSVGIGQISSEVPQNLSASRPQDRQFILSSKKLLLSDSGFYLCAWSVLAGMQFFGPGTRLTVL.

This chain joins TRBV4-1 and TRBJ1-2, with 10 bases matching TRBD1. Germline V gives CDR1 MGHRA, CDR2 YSYEKL. This CDR3 has 17 amino acids. Unmatched junction bases numbered 5, after V lost 1 base and J lost 0 bases. In DNA, the CDR3 is TGCGCCAGCAGCCAAGGACAGGGGGCTGTTCCTAACTATGGCTACACCTTC. It translates to CASSQGQGAVPNYGYTF.

This chain connects TRBV5-5 to TRBJ2-1, with D tentatively TRBD2 (6 bases). There are 17 residues in the CDR3. Germline CDR1 is SGHKS and CDR2 is YYEKEE (reference sequence). Trimming took off 9 bases at V and 3 bases at J, with 25 bases between the two ends. The CDR3 nucleotides read TGTGCCACCCCGTCCCGGGACTCCAAAGACCTCTACAATGAGCAGTTCTTC. Protein: CATPSRDSKDLYNEQFF.

The rearrangement uses TRBV6-5 and TRBJ2-5; the D gene is possibly TRBD2 (6 bases). The V gene's germline CDR1 is MNHEY and CDR2 SVGAGI. There are 15 residues in the CDR3. The V end lost 2 bases, the J end lost 4 bases, and 14 bases lay between the germline ends. The CDR3 DNA reads as TGTGCCAGCAGTTACCAAACTAGCTTCGGAGAGACCCAGTACTTC. It codes for CASSYQTSFGETQYF.